The text below deals with one T cell receptor (beta chain). The PCR used 60 V beta and 13 J beta primers. TCRdb keeps only in-frame clones here, not all; method: immunoSEQ multiplex PCR. Seen here are tens of thousands of clones, roughly 80% observed once, and the top ten hold around 2.3%. This sample is drawn from a study of glioma-infiltrating T cells after dendritic cell vaccination. Study in general: Dendritic cell vaccination trial patients had either newly diagnosed or recurrent glioblastoma.

V shed 8 bases and J 6 bases; nucleotides not matched to a gene: 10. The CDR3 covers 15 residues. The germline V gene has CDR1 MNHNS and CDR2 SASEGT. The rearrangement uses TRBV6-1 and TRBJ2-2; 9 bases align to TRBD2. The clonotype was recovered from a human donor with glioblastoma. The starting material was blood, obtained before dendritic cell vaccination. This CDR3 reads CASGSGLAMSGELFF. In DNA, the CDR3 is TGTGCCAGCGGAAGCGGACTAGCGATGTCCGGGGAGCTGTTTTTT.